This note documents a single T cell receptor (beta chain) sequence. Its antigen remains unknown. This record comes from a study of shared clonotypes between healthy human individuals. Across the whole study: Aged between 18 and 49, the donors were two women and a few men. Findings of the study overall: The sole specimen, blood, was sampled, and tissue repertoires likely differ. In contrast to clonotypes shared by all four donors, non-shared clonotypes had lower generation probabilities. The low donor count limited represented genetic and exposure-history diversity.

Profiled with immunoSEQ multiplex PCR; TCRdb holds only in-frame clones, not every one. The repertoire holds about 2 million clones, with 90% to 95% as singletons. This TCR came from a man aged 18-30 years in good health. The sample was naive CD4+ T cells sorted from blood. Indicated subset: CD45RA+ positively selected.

The CDR3 spells CASSKTGDYGYTF. The CDR3 region has the DNA TGTGCCAGCAGCAAGACAGGGGACTATGGCTACACCTTC. The chain is built from TRBV27 and TRBJ1-2; 8 nucleotides match TRBD1. The germline gives CDR1 MNHEY, CDR2 SMNVEV (reference sequence). The V gene end was trimmed by 6 bases and the J gene end by 3 bases; junction bases not matched to a gene: 3. The CDR3 extends over 13 amino acids.